Following are 27 T cell receptor beta chains from one sample sequenced in a study of blood T cell repertoires in COVID-19. Only in-frame clones appear in the TCRdb table, and some are missing; sequencing was by immunoSEQ multiplex PCR. The sample comprises 230,000 or so clones, 85% of which are singletons, and 5% to 7.5% rests with the top ten. Source material: PBMCs or T cells enriched from blood (not recorded which). These receptor sequences come from a woman aged 45-65 years who had been exposed to COVID-19.

The CDR3 DNA follows: TGTGCCAGCAGTGCGACAGGGGGGACTGAAGCTTTCTTT. This codes for CASSATGGTEAFF. The V call is TRBV6-4, the J call TRBJ1-1; 9 nucleotides match TRBD1. This CDR3 spans 13 amino acids. The trim removed 4 bases at V and 5 bases at J, leaving 2 bases unmatched. In germline, CDR1 is MRHNA, CDR2 SNTAGT.

The chain uses TRBV7-8 and TRBJ1-2, with D perhaps TRBD1 (6 bases). The CDR3 is 13 amino acids. Looked up from germline, CDR1 is SGHVS and CDR2 is FQNEAQ. With 4 bases removed from V and 8 bases from J, the gap between germline ends came to 14 bases. CDR3 protein: CASSSPTRGGYTF. CDR3 nucleotide sequence: TGTGCCAGCAGCTCCCCTACAAGGGGGGGCTACACCTTC.

V is TRBV4-3 and J is TRBJ1-3, with no clear D. V was pared by 0 bases and J by 8 bases, with 17 bases between. This CDR3 is built from 16 residues. Germline values: CDR1 LGHNA, CDR2 YSLEER. CDR3 in DNA: TGCGCCAGCAGCCAAGAACATGGCGGCGCCTTCCACACCATATATTTT. Its protein product is CASSQEHGGAFHTIYF.

The genes are TRBV2 and TRBJ1-1, with D perhaps TRBD1 (6 bases). Per germline, CDR1 SNHLY and CDR2 FYNNEI. V was trimmed by 4 bases and J by 5 bases, leaving 17 bases between them. This CDR3 contains 15 residues. CDR3 nucleotide sequence: TGTGCCAGCAGTGTAAGTGAGAGGGGGGGGACTGAAGCTTTCTTT. Its translation: CASSVSERGGTEAFF.

The chain has TRBV5-1 and TRBJ1-5, with D unclear. This CDR3 is 14 amino acids long. CDR1 is SGHRS, CDR2 YFSETQ, per germline. Trimming stripped 0 bases from V and 6 bases from J, with 10 bases between. As DNA, the CDR3 is TGCGCCAGCAGCTTGGGCGGGATAGGTCAGCCCCAGCATTTT. Protein product: CASSLGGIGQPQHF. The whole variable domain, remainder taken from reference TRBV5-1 and TRBJ1-5, is KAGVTQTPRYLIKTRGQQVTLSCSPISGHRSVSWYQQTPGQGLQFLFEYFSETQRNKGNFPGRFSGRQFSNSRSEMNVSTLELGDSALYLCASSLGGIGQPQHFGDGTRLSIL.

The CDR3 sequence is CASSYPLDRADSYEQYF. The CDR3 DNA reads as TGTGCCAGCAGCTACCCTCTGGACAGGGCTGACTCCTACGAGCAGTACTTC. The chain is built from TRBV7-9 and TRBJ2-7; 8 nucleotides match TRBD1. The CDR3 loop spans 17 amino acids. Unmatched junction bases numbered 11, after V lost 4 bases and J lost 0 bases. Germline-derived CDR1 and CDR2 are SEHNR and FQNEAQ (reference sequence).

This clone was observed a few times. Within the sample, other DNA sequences also encode this same CDR3. This rearrangement joins TRBV19 to TRBJ1-2, with 8 positions matching TRBD1. With V trimmed by 3 bases and J by 4 bases, 1 base remained unmatched. CDR1 and CDR2 from the germline V gene are LNHDA and SQIVND (reference sequence). The CDR3 sequence is 13 residues long. CDR3: CASSIDRGYGYTF. The CDR3 DNA follows: TGTGCCAGTAGTATTGACAGGGGCTATGGCTACACCTTC.

V is TRBV2 and J is TRBJ1-2; 7 bases align to TRBD1. CDR3 length: 12 residues. Germline CDR1 and CDR2: SNHLY and FYNNEI. J gave up 8 bases and V 7 bases, and 7 bases lay outside the gene matches. CDR3: CASMTGSSGYTF. The CDR3 bases are TGTGCCAGCATGACAGGGTCAAGCGGCTACACCTTC.

With regard to this clone: The junction shows a germline mismatch at one end, possibly a read error. The genes are TRBV3-1 (or the pseudogene TRBV3-2) and TRBJ1-1; D is perhaps TRBD1 (6 bases). Germline V gene sequence: CDR1 LGHDT, CDR2 YNNKEL (reference sequence). The CDR3 covers 17 residues. The CDR3 DNA reads TGTGCCAGCAGCCAAGGCGGGTTCACCGGGGGGCTAGGCGTTGCAGGCTTT. Encoded protein: CASSQGGFTGGLGVAGF.

The chain employs TRBV24-1 and TRBJ1-2, with D perhaps matching TRBD1 (5 bases). Germline CDR1 is KGHDR and CDR2 is SFDVKD. V lost 2 bases and J lost 6, with 21 bases in between. The CDR3 is 17 residues long. CDR3 DNA: TGTGCCACCAGTGATTCGGGACCGGCGGGGGTCGCGGATGGCTACACCTTC. Translating it yields CATSDSGPAGVADGYTF.

The V gene is TRBV3-1 (or the pseudogene TRBV3-2), the J gene TRBJ1-1; D gene uncertain. Trimming left V 6 bases short and J 4 bases short, with 21 bases between. There are 16 residues in the CDR3. Germline V CDR1 and CDR2: LGHDT, YNNKEL (reference sequence). CDR3 sequence reads: CASSGSSLVDGTEAFF. CDR3 in DNA: TGTGCCAGCAGTGGCAGCTCCCTAGTTGATGGCACTGAAGCTTTCTTT.

CDR3 coding DNA: TGTGCCACCAGTGATCAAACGACAGGGGTTTACAATGAGCAGTTCTTC. Its translation: CATSDQTTGVYNEQFF. The chain joins TRBV24-1 to TRBJ2-1; 8 positions agree with TRBD1. The trim removed 3 bases at V and 4 bases at J, leaving 7 bases unmatched. The germline V gene has CDR1 KGHDR and CDR2 SFDVKD. The length of the CDR3 is 16 residues.

Many counts were recorded for this clone. The J gene is TRBJ1-5, the V gene TRBV12-3 or TRBV12-4; the D gene is possibly TRBD1 (6 bases). V lost 6 bases and J lost 5, with 11 bases in between. CDR3 size: 13 residues. The CDR3 sequence is CASRLTGYQPQHF. In DNA, the CDR3 is TGTGCCAGCAGGCTGACAGGTTATCAGCCCCAGCATTTT.

The chain uses TRBV18 and TRBJ1-5; D remains ambiguous. The CDR3 has 14 residues. V was shortened by 3 bases and J by 4 bases, with 10 bases between the two germline ends. From germline, CDR1 is KGHSH and CDR2 LQKENI. CDR3 loop: CASSPDHLNQPQHF. CDR3 nucleotides: TGTGCCAGCTCACCCGATCACTTGAATCAGCCCCAGCATTTT.

The CDR3 protein is CASTLEGSSYNEQFF. The CDR3 nucleotides read TGTGCCAGCACCCTAGAGGGCAGCTCCTACAATGAGCAGTTCTTC. This rearrangement joins TRBV2 to TRBJ2-1; a possible D gene is TRBD2 (5 bases). The CDR3 has 15 amino acids. Trimming shortened V by 7 bases and J by 0 bases, and 13 bases separated the two germline ends. Germline CDR1 and CDR2: SNHLY and FYNNEI.

V gene TRBV7-2 combines with J gene TRBJ1-4; the D gene is possibly TRBD1 (5 bases). CDR1 is SGHTA, CDR2 FQGNSA, per germline. The CDR3 contains 14 residues. V dropped 5 bases and J dropped 8 bases, with 15 bases sitting between them. The CDR3 nucleotides read TGTGCCAGCAGCCCCGGGAGGGGAGAAGAAAAACTGTTTTTT. It specifies CASSPGRGEEKLFF.

In DNA form, the CDR3 reads TGTGCCAGCAGCTTGGAAGTGGGGGGATCCTACGAGCAGTACTTC. Amino acid sequence: CASSLEVGGSYEQYF. This sequence joins TRBV5-5 and TRBJ2-7; TRBD2 might be the D (6 bases). CDR3 length: 15 residues. Trimming removed 0 bases from V and 1 base from J, with 11 bases in between. Germline V gene data show CDR1 as SGHKS and CDR2 as YYEKEE (reference sequence).

The rearrangement joins TRBV2 to TRBJ1-1; 7 nucleotides agree with TRBD1. The CDR3 is 15 amino acids. With 6 bases clipped from V and 0 bases from J, the junction kept 7 bases outside the gene matches. Per the germline V gene, CDR1 is SNHLY and CDR2 is FYNNEI. The CDR3 coding sequence is TGTGCCAGCAGATCCCGGGGACAGATGAACACTGAAGCTTTCTTT. Amino acid sequence: CASRSRGQMNTEAFF.

This clone was found a few times. The rearrangement links TRBV10-3 to TRBJ2-2; perhaps TRBD1 as D (6 bases). The CDR3 consists of 15 residues. The germline CDR1 and CDR2 sequences are ENHRY and SYGVKD. V lost 9 bases and J 1 base, leaving 15 bases between the germline ends. In DNA form, the CDR3 reads TGTGCCATTGGTGATGGCAGGGGGAACACCGGGGAGCTGTTTTTT. This codes for CAIGDGRGNTGELFF.

The rearrangement links TRBV4-1 to TRBJ2-7, with 9 bases lining up with TRBD1. The CDR3 has 14 residues. Germline V CDR1 and CDR2: MGHRA, YSYEKL. V was clipped by 5 bases and J by 5 bases; unmatched bases: 7. The CDR3 loop is CASSRGQGKDEQYF. Written as DNA, the CDR3 is TGCGCCAGCAGCAGGGGACAGGGCAAAGACGAGCAGTACTTC.

CDR3 nucleotide sequence: TGTGCCAGCAGCTTTGAGCGGGGGCAAGAGACCCAGTACTTC. Translating it yields CASSFERGQETQYF. This sequence joins TRBV11-2 and TRBJ2-5; 8 nucleotides align to TRBD2. The length of the CDR3 is 14 residues. With V trimmed by 3 bases and J by 2 bases, 2 bases remained unmatched. Germline V lookup: CDR1 SGHAT, CDR2 FQNNGV.

The chain has TRBV4-1 and TRBJ2-5; 10 nucleotides match TRBD2. This CDR3 region has 19 residues. Germline trimming cut 1 base from V and 5 bases from J; bases unmatched to any gene: 16. Germline V gene lookup returns CDR1 MGHRA and CDR2 YSYEKL. CDR3 DNA: TGCGCCAGCAGCCAAGCAACCCTAGCGGGGGAGGGAAAATTGGAGACCCAGTACTTC. Translation: CASSQATLAGEGKLETQYF.

This clone was counted only a few times. J is TRBJ1-1 and V is TRBV12-5; 11 nucleotides line up with TRBD1. V lost 8 bases and J lost 6; bases outside the gene matches: 8. Looked up from germline, CDR1 is LGHNT and CDR2 is FRNRAP. The CDR3 spans 14 residues. CDR3 loop: CASKRTGGVPEAFF. The DNA for the CDR3 is TGTGCTAGTAAGAGGACAGGGGGCGTCCCTGAAGCTTTCTTT.

This clone has a handful of counts. The chain recombines TRBV10-3 with TRBJ2-3; D perhaps matches TRBD1 (6 bases). The V gene's germline CDR1 is ENHRY and CDR2 SYGVKD. Trimming left V 2 bases short and J 5 bases short, with 17 bases between. The CDR3 length is 16 residues. This CDR3 reads CAISEPGGLGGDTQYF. Written as DNA, the CDR3 is TGTGCCATCAGTGAGCCTGGGGGCCTTGGGGGAGATACGCAGTATTTT.

This clone was seen a single time. The genes are TRBV3-1 (or the pseudogene TRBV3-2) and TRBJ2-5, with D possibly being TRBD2 (5 bases). The germline V gene has CDR1 LGHDT and CDR2 YNNKEL (reference sequence). The CDR3 has 14 amino acids. Trimming took off 4 bases at V and 5 bases at J, with 14 bases between the two ends. As DNA, the CDR3 is TGTGCCAGCAGCCGCTTGGCGGGTTCCGAGACCCAGTACTTC. Translated: CASSRLAGSETQYF.

The chain is built from TRBV6-2 or TRBV6-3 and TRBJ1-2; 9 nucleotides align to TRBD1. Germline V gene lookup returns CDR1 MNHEY and CDR2 SVGEGT. J lost 4 bases, V lost 2 bases, and 2 bases had no gene match. This CDR3 is built from 14 residues. CDR3 protein: CASSYTGGAYGYTF. CDR3 DNA: TGTGCCAGCAGTTACACAGGGGGCGCCTATGGCTACACCTTC.

The V and J genes are TRBV19 and TRBJ1-1; tentatively, D is TRBD1 (6 bases). The germline V and J ends were trimmed by 3 bases and 0 bases, with 26 bases remaining between them. Germline V gene lookup returns CDR1 LNHDA and CDR2 SQIVND (reference sequence). This CDR3 is 20 amino acids long. CDR3 nucleotides: TGTGCCAGTAGTATTATGCTATTTCGCCAACGGGACACCATGAACACTGAAGCTTTCTTT. This codes for CASSIMLFRQRDTMNTEAFF.